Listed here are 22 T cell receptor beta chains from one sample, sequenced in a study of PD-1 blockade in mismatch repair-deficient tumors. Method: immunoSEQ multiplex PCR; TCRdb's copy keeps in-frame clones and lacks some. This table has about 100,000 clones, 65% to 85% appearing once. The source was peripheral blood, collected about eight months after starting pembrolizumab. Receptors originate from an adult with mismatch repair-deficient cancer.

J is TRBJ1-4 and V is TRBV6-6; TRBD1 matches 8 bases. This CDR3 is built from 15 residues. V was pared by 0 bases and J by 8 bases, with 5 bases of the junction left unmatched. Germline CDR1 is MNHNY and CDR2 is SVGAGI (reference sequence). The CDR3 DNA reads TGTGCCAGCAGTTACTCGGACAGGGTAGGGGAAAAACTGTTTTTT. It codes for CASSYSDRVGEKLFF.

DNA of the CDR3: TGTGCCATCAGTGAGGAGGGATTGGGCTCCTACGAGCAGTACTTC. Translation: CAISEEGLGSYEQYF. The rearrangement links TRBV10-3 to TRBJ2-7; TRBD2 might be the D (5 bases). The CDR3 is made up of 15 amino acids. Germline loops: CDR1 ENHRY, CDR2 SYGVKD. Trimming stripped 2 bases from V and 0 bases from J, with 11 bases between.

The CDR3 sequence is CASKWEPNTEAFF. The CDR3 nucleotides are TGTGCCAGCAAGTGGGAACCCAACACTGAAGCTTTCTTT. The chain has TRBV6-1 and TRBJ1-1; D gene ambiguous. The ends were cut back, 7 bases at V and 2 bases at J, with 11 bases in the middle. CDR3 length equals 13 residues. The germline V gene encodes CDR1 MNHNS and CDR2 SASEGT.

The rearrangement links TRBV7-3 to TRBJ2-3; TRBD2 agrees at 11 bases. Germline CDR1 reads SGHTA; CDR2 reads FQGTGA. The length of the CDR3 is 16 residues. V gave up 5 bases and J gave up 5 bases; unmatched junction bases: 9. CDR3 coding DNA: TGTGCCAGCAGCAAACTAGCGGGAGTAGGTGTAGATACGCAGTATTTT. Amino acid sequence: CASSKLAGVGVDTQYF.

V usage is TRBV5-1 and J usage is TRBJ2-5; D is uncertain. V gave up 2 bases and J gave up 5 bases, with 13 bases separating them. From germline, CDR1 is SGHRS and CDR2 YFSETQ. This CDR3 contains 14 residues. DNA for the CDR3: TGCGCCAGCAGCTTCGGCTGGTATGGGGAGACCCAGTACTTC. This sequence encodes CASSFGWYGETQYF.

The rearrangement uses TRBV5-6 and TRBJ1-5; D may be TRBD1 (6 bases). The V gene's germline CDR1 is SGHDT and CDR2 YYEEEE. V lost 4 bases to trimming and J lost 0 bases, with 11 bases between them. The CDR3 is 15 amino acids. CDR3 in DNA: TGTGCCAGCAGCACCCGGACAGTTAGCAATCAGCCCCAGCATTTT. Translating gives CASSTRTVSNQPQHF.

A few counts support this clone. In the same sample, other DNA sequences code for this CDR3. CDR3 DNA: TGTGCCAGTAGTATCAAAGGCGGCTACGAGCAGTACTTC. Translation gives CASSIKGGYEQYF. The chain carries TRBV19 and TRBJ2-7; D remains ambiguous. The length of the CDR3 is 13 residues. Between the trimmed V and J ends, which lost 3 bases and 3 bases, there was a span of 9 bases. Per germline, CDR1 LNHDA and CDR2 SQIVND (reference sequence).

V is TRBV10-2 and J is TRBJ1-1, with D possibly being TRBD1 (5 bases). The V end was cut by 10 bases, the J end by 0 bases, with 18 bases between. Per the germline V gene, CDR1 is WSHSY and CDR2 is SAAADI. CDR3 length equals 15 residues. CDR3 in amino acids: CATRDGPRMNTEAFF. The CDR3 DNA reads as TGCGCCACCCGGGACGGCCCACGCATGAACACTGAAGCTTTCTTT.

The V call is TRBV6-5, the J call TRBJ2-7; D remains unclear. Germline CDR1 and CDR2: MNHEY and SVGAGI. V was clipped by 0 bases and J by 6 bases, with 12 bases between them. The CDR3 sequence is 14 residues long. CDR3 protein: CASSYSRRQGEQYF. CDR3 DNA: TGTGCCAGCAGTTACTCGAGGCGTCAAGGCGAGCAGTACTTC.

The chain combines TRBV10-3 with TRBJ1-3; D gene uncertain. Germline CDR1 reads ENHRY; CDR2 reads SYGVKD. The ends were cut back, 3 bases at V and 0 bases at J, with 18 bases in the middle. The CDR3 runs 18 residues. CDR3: CAISDYASLILSGNTIYF. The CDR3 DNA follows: TGTGCCATCAGTGACTATGCCAGCTTAATCCTCTCTGGAAACACCATATATTTT.

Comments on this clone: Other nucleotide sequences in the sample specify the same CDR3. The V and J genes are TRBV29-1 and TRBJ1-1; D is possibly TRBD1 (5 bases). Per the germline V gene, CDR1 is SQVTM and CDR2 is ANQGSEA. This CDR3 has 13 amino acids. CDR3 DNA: TGCAGTGGGGGGACCCCTCAGGCCCCTGAAGCTTTCTTT. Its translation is CSGGTPQAPEAFF.

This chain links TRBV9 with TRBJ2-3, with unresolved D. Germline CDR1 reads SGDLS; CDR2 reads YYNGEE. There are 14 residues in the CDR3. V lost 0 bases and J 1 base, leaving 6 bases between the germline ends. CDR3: CASSVALGTDTQYF. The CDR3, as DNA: TGTGCCAGCAGCGTAGCTCTGGGCACAGATACGCAGTATTTT.

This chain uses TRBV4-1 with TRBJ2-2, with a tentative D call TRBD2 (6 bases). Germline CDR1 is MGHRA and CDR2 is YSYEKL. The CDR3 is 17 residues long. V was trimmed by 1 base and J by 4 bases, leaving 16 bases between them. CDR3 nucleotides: TGCGCCAGCAGCCAAGGGGCTGCTAGCGCTAGCACCGGGGAGCTGTTTTTT. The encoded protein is CASSQGAASASTGELFF.

CDR3 loop: CASSPRTGGNYGYTF. The CDR3 DNA reads TGCGCCAGCAGCCCGCGGACAGGGGGAAACTATGGCTACACCTTC. The chain carries TRBV4-3 and TRBJ1-2; TRBD1 aligns across 10 bases. Germline lookup yields CDR1 LGHNA and CDR2 YSLEER. Trimming removed 4 bases from V and 2 bases from J; junction bases left unmatched: 4. This CDR3 is built from 15 residues.

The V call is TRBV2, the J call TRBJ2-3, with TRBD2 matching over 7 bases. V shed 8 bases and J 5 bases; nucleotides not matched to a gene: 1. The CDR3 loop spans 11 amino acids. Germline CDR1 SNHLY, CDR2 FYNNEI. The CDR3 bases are TGTGCCAGCCGGGAGGAAGATACGCAGTATTTT. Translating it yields CASREEDTQYF.

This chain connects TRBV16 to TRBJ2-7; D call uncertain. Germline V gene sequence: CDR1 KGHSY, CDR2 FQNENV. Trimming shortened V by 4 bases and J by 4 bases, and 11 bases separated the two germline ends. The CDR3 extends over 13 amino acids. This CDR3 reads CASSPRTLYEQYF. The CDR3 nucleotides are TGTGCCAGCAGCCCGCGGACCTTATACGAGCAGTACTTC.

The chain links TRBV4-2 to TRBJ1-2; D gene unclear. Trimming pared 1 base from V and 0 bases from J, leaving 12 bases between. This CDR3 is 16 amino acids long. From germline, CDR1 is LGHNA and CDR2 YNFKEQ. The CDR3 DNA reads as TGTGCCAGCAGCCAAGCCTACAGTAATTCTAACTATGGCTACACCTTC. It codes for CASSQAYSNSNYGYTF.

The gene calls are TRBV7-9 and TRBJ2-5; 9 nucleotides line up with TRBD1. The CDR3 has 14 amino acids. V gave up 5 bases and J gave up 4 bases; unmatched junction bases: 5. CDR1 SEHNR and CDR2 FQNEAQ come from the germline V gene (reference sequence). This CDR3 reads CASSTGQGRETQYF. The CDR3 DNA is TGTGCCAGCAGCACGGGACAGGGTCGAGAGACCCAGTACTTC.

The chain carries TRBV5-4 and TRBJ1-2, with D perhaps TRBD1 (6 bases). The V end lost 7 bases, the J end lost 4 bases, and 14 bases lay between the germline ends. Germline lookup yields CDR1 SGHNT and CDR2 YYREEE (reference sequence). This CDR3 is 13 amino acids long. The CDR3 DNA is TGTGCCAGCTCCTTGGGGGCCGGCTATGGCTACACCTTC. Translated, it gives CASSLGAGYGYTF.

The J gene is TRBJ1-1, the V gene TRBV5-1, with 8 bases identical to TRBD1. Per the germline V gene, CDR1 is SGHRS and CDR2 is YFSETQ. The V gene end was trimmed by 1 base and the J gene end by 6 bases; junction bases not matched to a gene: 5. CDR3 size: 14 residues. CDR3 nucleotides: TGCGCCAGCAGCTTGCCTTCGGGACAGGCTGAAGCTTTCTTT. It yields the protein CASSLPSGQAEAFF.

The CDR3 sequence is CASSQDPGAGYTF. DNA of the CDR3: TGCGCCAGCAGCCAAGACCCGGGGGCGGGCTACACCTTC. The V gene is TRBV4-1, the J gene TRBJ1-2; maybe TRBD1 (6 bases). Per germline, CDR1 MGHRA and CDR2 YSYEKL. Deletions cut 0 bases from V and 8 bases from J, with 10 bases between. The CDR3 has 13 amino acids.

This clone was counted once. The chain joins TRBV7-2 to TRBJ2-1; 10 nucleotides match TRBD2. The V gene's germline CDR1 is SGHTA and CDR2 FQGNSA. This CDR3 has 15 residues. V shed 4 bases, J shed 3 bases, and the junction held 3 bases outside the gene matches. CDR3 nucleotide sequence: TGTGCCAGCAGCTCAGCGGGGGGGGGCTACAATGAGCAGTTCTTC. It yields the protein CASSSAGGGYNEQFF. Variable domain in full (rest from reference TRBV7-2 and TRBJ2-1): GAGVSQSPSNKVTEKGKDVELRCDPISGHTALYWYRQSLGQGLEFLIYFQGNSAPDKSGLPSDRFSAERTGGSVSTLTIQRTQQEDSAVYLCASSSAGGGYNEQFFGPGTRLTVL.